The 24 T cell receptor beta chains below come from one sample, sequenced in a study of blood T cell repertoires in COVID-19. Some clones are missing from TCRdb's copy, which holds only in-frame ones; the method was immunoSEQ multiplex PCR. The sample contains fewer than 85,000 clones, around 87% of which appear only once. Sequenced: peripheral blood. The receptors stem from a man aged 45-65 years with active COVID-19.

This clone was seen a few times. The J gene is TRBJ2-7, the V gene TRBV2, with D possibly being TRBD2 (6 bases). The CDR3 is made up of 11 amino acids. Germline CDR1 SNHLY, CDR2 FYNNEI. V lost 3 bases and J 7 bases, leaving 7 bases between the germline ends. The CDR3 region is CASSDGGEQYF. Written as DNA, the CDR3 is TGTGCCAGCAGTGATGGGGGGGAGCAGTACTTC.

The V call is TRBV24-1, the J call TRBJ1-2; 8 bases fit TRBD1. V shed 9 bases and J 8 bases; nucleotides not matched to a gene: 13. Germline V CDR1 and CDR2: KGHDR, SFDVKD. The length of the CDR3 is 14 residues. The CDR3 loop is CATGPPGTGGGYTF. The CDR3 DNA reads as TGTGCCACCGGACCGCCCGGGACAGGTGGGGGCTACACCTTC.

The J gene is TRBJ2-2, the V gene TRBV21-1; TRBD1, as called in the table, went unchecked against the DNA. TRBV21-1 is a pseudogene. The CDR3 sequence is 15 residues long. The CDR3 loop is CASSPDRGQNGELFF. Here the CDR3 DNA reads TGTGCCAGCAGCCCTGACAGGGGGCAGAACGGGGAGCTGTTTTTT.

The chain couples TRBV15 to TRBJ2-4; D perhaps matches TRBD2 (6 bases). V lost 0 bases and J lost 16, with 16 bases in between. CDR1 is LNHNV and CDR2 is YYDKDF in the germline V gene (reference sequence). The CDR3 runs 13 residues. The CDR3 DNA reads as TGTGCCACCAGCAGAGATTGGGCCTCCGGGGGTTACTTC. It specifies CATSRDWASGGYF.

This clone was detected once. The chain carries TRBV6-6 and TRBJ1-4, with 7 positions matching TRBD1. The CDR3 extends over 14 amino acids. Germline CDR1 is MNHNY and CDR2 is SVGAGI (reference sequence). The trim removed 5 bases at V and 7 bases at J, leaving 7 bases unmatched. This CDR3 is CASSTGTDLEKLFF. CDR3 bases: TGTGCCAGCAGTACCGGGACAGATCTTGAAAAACTGTTTTTT.

The chain has TRBV3-1 (or the pseudogene TRBV3-2) and TRBJ2-1; D is uncertain. Trimming shortened V by 4 bases and J by 1 base, and 8 bases separated the two germline ends. The germline V gene encodes CDR1 LGHDT and CDR2 YNNKEL (reference sequence). CDR3 length equals 14 residues. The CDR3, as DNA: TGTGCCAGCAGCCGGGCCTCGTCCTACAATGAGCAGTTCTTC. This codes for CASSRASSYNEQFF.

The chain recombines TRBV9 with TRBJ2-1, with a possible D match to TRBD2 (7 bases). Germline CDR1 and CDR2: SGDLS and YYNGEE. V was shortened by 10 bases and J by 9 bases, with 17 bases between the two germline ends. CDR3 length equals 12 residues. CDR3 coding DNA: TGTGCCCCCAGGGAGGGGGAGGGTGAGCAGTTCTTC. This gives the protein CAPREGEGEQFF. Drawing the rest from reference TRBV9 and TRBJ2-1, the complete variable domain is DSGVTQTPKHLITATGQRVTLRCSPRSGDLSVYWYQQSLDQGLQFLIQYYNGEERAKGNILERFSAQQFPDLHSELNLSSLELGDSALYFCAPREGEGEQFFGPGTRLTVL.

V is TRBV7-9 and J is TRBJ2-5; no clear D. CDR3 length: 14 amino acids. The V and J ends lost 4 bases and 4 bases respectively, with 13 bases between them. Germline assignment: CDR1 SEHNR and CDR2 FQNEAQ (reference sequence). CDR3 region: CASSWAIQAETQYF. CDR3 DNA: TGTGCCAGCAGCTGGGCCATCCAGGCAGAGACCCAGTACTTC.

The gene calls are TRBV3-1 (or the pseudogene TRBV3-2) and TRBJ2-3, with 15 bases fitting TRBD2. The germline CDR1 and CDR2 sequences are LGHDT and YNNKEL (reference sequence). Trimming removed 3 bases from V and 5 bases from J; junction bases left unmatched: 12. This CDR3 contains 19 residues. CDR3 sequence: CASSHRTRTSGGAQDTQYF. CDR3 in DNA: TGTGCCAGCAGCCACCGAACCCGGACTAGCGGGGGGGCTCAAGATACGCAGTATTTT.

This clone was found a few times. The chain links TRBV7-8 to TRBJ1-5, with 8 positions matching TRBD1. This CDR3 has 15 amino acids. Germline assignment: CDR1 SGHVS and CDR2 FQNEAQ. V trimming: 4 bases; J trimming: 2 bases; junction bases outside the gene matches: 4. For the CDR3, the DNA is TGTGCCAGCAGCTCGGACAGGGAGGGCAATCAGCCCCAGCATTTT. It is translated as CASSSDREGNQPQHF. The whole variable domain, remainder taken from reference TRBV7-8 and TRBJ1-5, is GAGVSQSPRYKVAKRGQDVALRCDPISGHVSLFWYQQALGQGPEFLTYFQNEAQLDKSGLPSDRFFAERPEGSVSTLKIQRTQQEDSAVYLCASSSDREGNQPQHFGDGTRLSIL.

The count of this clone is one. This chain connects TRBV6-5 to TRBJ2-7; D gene uncertain. This CDR3 has 16 amino acids. The germline gives CDR1 MNHEY, CDR2 SVGAGI. V shed 0 bases and J shed 2 bases, with 14 bases lying between them. The CDR3 nucleotides read TGTGCCAGCAGTTACTCGCTCCGAGTTAGCCCCTACGAGCAGTACTTC. The encoded protein is CASSYSLRVSPYEQYF.

The rearrangement uses TRBV6-2 or TRBV6-3 and TRBJ2-7; 8 positions match TRBD2. The CDR3 has 15 amino acids. V lost 2 bases and J lost 3; bases outside the gene matches: 6. CDR1 is MNHEY and CDR2 is SVGEGT in the germline V gene. The CDR3 DNA is TGTGCCAGCAGTTACACGATAGCGGGAAACTACGAGCAGTACTTC. Encoded protein: CASSYTIAGNYEQYF.

This clone was observed a few times. The genes are TRBV14 and TRBJ2-7; 8 positions match TRBD1. V lost 5 bases, J lost 1 base, and 7 bases stayed unmatched. The CDR3 sequence is 15 residues long. Germline V gene sequence: CDR1 SGHDN, CDR2 FVKESK. CDR3 residues: CASSSRDRYSYEQYF. CDR3 DNA sequence: TGTGCCAGCAGCTCCCGGGACAGGTATTCCTACGAGCAGTACTTC.

The chain joins TRBV27 to TRBJ2-7; 8 bases are a match to TRBD2. The CDR3 runs 15 residues. Germline-derived CDR1 and CDR2 are MNHEY and SMNVEV (reference sequence). The ends lost 1 base at V and 5 bases at J; junction bases unmatched: 7. In DNA, the CDR3 is TGTGCCAGCAGTTTATGGGCGGGGGGCTTCGACGAGCAGTACTTC. Encoded protein: CASSLWAGGFDEQYF.

The CDR3 region is CATSDGSRQDGNTIYF. For the CDR3, the DNA is TGTGCCACCAGTGATGGATCGCGCCAGGATGGAAACACCATATATTTT. The chain has TRBV24-1 and TRBJ1-3; D unclear. The CDR3 runs to 16 residues. Germline CDR1 is KGHDR and CDR2 is SFDVKD. With 3 bases removed from V and 3 bases from J, the gap between germline ends came to 14 bases.

This clone was observed once. Written as DNA, the CDR3 is TGTGCCATCAGCGAAGACGGTGGCAGGCCACACAATGAGCAGTTCTTC. Its protein product is CAISEDGGRPHNEQFF. The chain recombines TRBV10-3 with TRBJ2-1; D ambiguous. Germline V gene sequence: CDR1 ENHRY, CDR2 SYGVKD. There are 16 residues in the CDR3. Trimming shortened V by 6 bases and J by 5 bases, and 20 bases separated the two germline ends.

The chain recombines TRBV11-2 with TRBJ2-5, with 7 bases fitting TRBD1. From germline, CDR1 is SGHAT and CDR2 FQNNGV. With 3 bases clipped from V and 5 bases from J, the junction kept 6 bases outside the gene matches. This CDR3 region has 14 residues. The CDR3 region is CASSFNRGRETQYF. CDR3 DNA sequence: TGTGCCAGCAGCTTTAACAGGGGTAGGGAGACCCAGTACTTC.

V gene TRBV10-1 combines with J gene TRBJ1-1; 10 nucleotides match TRBD1. V lost 4 bases to trimming and J lost 3 bases; unmatched junction nucleotides: 8. From germline, CDR1 is WNHNN and CDR2 SYGVQD (reference sequence). The CDR3 sequence is 16 residues long. The CDR3: CASSGERDRGDTEAFF. The CDR3, as DNA: TGCGCCAGCAGTGGAGAACGGGACAGGGGTGACACTGAAGCTTTCTTT.

The chain couples TRBV28 to TRBJ2-7, with TRBD2 matching over 9 bases. Germline V gene lookup returns CDR1 MDHEN and CDR2 SYDVKM. V was pared by 2 bases and J by 5 bases, with 10 bases of the junction left unmatched. The CDR3 totals 16 residues. This chain's CDR3 is CASSLEAGGNTHEQYF. CDR3 coding DNA: TGTGCCAGCAGTTTAGAAGCGGGAGGCAATACCCACGAGCAGTACTTC.

The chain employs TRBV29-1 and TRBJ2-7; D is possibly TRBD1 (5 bases). V shed 4 bases and J shed 2 bases, with 12 bases lying between them. Germline assignment: CDR1 SQVTM and CDR2 ANQGSEA. This CDR3 comprises 13 residues. The CDR3 DNA sequence: TGCAGCGTTGTAAGGGGCCTAGCCTACGAGCAGTACTTC. Its protein product is CSVVRGLAYEQYF.

This chain connects TRBV2 to TRBJ2-7; 7 nucleotides align to TRBD1. The CDR3 totals 13 residues. CDR1 SNHLY and CDR2 FYNNEI come from the germline V gene. V lost 8 bases, J lost 6 bases, and 10 bases stayed unmatched. The CDR3 DNA sequence: TGTGCCAGCTCTGGGGACAGCTTTCGCGAGCAGTACTTC. It specifies CASSGDSFREQYF. The whole variable domain, filled in from reference TRBV2 and TRBJ2-7, reads EPEVTQTPSHQVTQMGQEVILRCVPISNHLYFYWYRQILGQKVEFLVSFYNNEISEKSEIFDDQFSVERPDGSNFTLKIRSTKLEDSAMYFCASSGDSFREQYFGPGTRLTVT.

V is TRBV2 and J is TRBJ2-1; tentative D call: TRBD2 (5 bases). Trimming pared 4 bases from V and 0 bases from J, leaving 13 bases between. CDR1 SNHLY and CDR2 FYNNEI come from the germline V gene. This CDR3 is 16 amino acids long. CDR3 protein: CASSVGSVSSYNEQFF. The DNA for the CDR3 is TGTGCCAGCAGTGTGGGTAGCGTGAGCTCCTACAATGAGCAGTTCTTC.

The CDR3 DNA reads TGTGCCAGCAGCGTAGCACAGTACACTGAAGCTTTCTTT. This codes for CASSVAQYTEAFF. The gene calls are TRBV9 and TRBJ1-1; D gene unclear. Trimming cost V 0 bases and J 3 bases, with 6 bases left between them. This CDR3 spans 13 amino acids. Germline loops: CDR1 SGDLS, CDR2 YYNGEE.

The chain employs TRBV7-9 and TRBJ2-1, with 9 bases aligning to TRBD2. The CDR3 is made up of 17 amino acids. Germline values: CDR1 SEHNR, CDR2 FQNEAQ (reference sequence). V shed 4 bases and J 8 bases; nucleotides not matched to a gene: 15. The CDR3 region is CASSSTRVSGSFDEQFF. CDR3 nucleotides: TGTGCCAGCAGCTCCACCCGGGTTAGCGGGAGCTTCGATGAGCAGTTCTTC. The full variable domain, rest sourced from reference TRBV7-9 and TRBJ2-1, is DTGVSQNPRHKITKRGQNVTFRCDPISEHNRLYWYRQTLGQGPEFLTYFQNEAQLEKSRLLSDRFSAERPKGSFSTLEIQRTEQGDSAMYLCASSSTRVSGSFDEQFFGPGTRLTVL.